The 27 T cell receptor beta chains below were found in one sample sequenced in a study of shared clonotypes between healthy human individuals. Method: immunoSEQ multiplex PCR; TCRdb's copy keeps in-frame clones and lacks some. The table records approximately 2.1 million clones, more than 85% of them present only once. Sequenced input: naive CD4+ T cells from PBMCs. Subset meaning: CD45RA+ positively selected. The receptors originated from a young man in good health. Some clones in this sample may be carry-over from other donors' samples.

The chain couples TRBV5-1 to TRBJ1-2, with D unclear. This CDR3 is built from 14 residues. The germline gives CDR1 SGHRS, CDR2 YFSETQ. Trimming removed 4 bases from V and 4 bases from J, with 14 bases in between. CDR3 region: CASSPDKVAYGYTF. CDR3 DNA sequence: TGCGCCAGCAGCCCTGATAAGGTTGCCTATGGCTACACCTTC.

The chain joins TRBV4-1 to TRBJ2-3, with 12 bases lining up with TRBD2. The V gene end was trimmed by 4 bases and the J gene end by 5 bases; junction bases not matched to a gene: 7. Germline V lookup: CDR1 MGHRA, CDR2 YSYEKL. The CDR3 covers 16 residues. The CDR3 bases are TGCGCCAGCAGCCTCGGACTAGCGGGAAGTCTAGATACGCAGTATTTT. It encodes CASSLGLAGSLDTQYF.

With regard to this clone: Other DNA sequences in the sample encode the same CDR3. The chain uses TRBV6-6 and TRBJ1-2; D uncertain. The CDR3 covers 13 residues. Germline V gene lookup returns CDR1 MNHNY and CDR2 SVGAGI (reference sequence). Trimming removed 2 bases at V and 0 bases at J, with 4 bases between. The CDR3 loop reads CASSYRANYGYTF. The DNA of the CDR3 is TGTGCCAGCAGTTACCGAGCTAACTATGGCTACACCTTC.

The chain recombines TRBV7-2 with TRBJ2-7; TRBD2 matches at 12 bases. The junction had 6 bases not matched to a gene; V was cut back by 3 bases and J by 0 bases. The length of the CDR3 is 17 residues. Germline loops: CDR1 SGHTA, CDR2 FQGNSA. CDR3 in amino acids: CASSFGTSGWSSYEQYF. Written as DNA, the CDR3 is TGTGCCAGCAGCTTTGGGACTAGCGGGTGGAGCTCCTACGAGCAGTACTTC.

The V gene is TRBV28, the J gene TRBJ2-1, with unresolved D. V dropped 6 bases and J dropped 2 bases, with 5 bases sitting between them. Germline CDR1 is MDHEN and CDR2 is SYDVKM. CDR3 size: 12 residues. CDR3 in DNA: TGTGCCAGCAGATTTACCTACAATGAGCAGTTCTTC. Amino acid sequence: CASRFTYNEQFF. Full variable domain (remainder filled in from reference TRBV28 and TRBJ2-1): DVKVTQSSRYLVKRTGEKVFLECVQDMDHENMFWYRQDPGLGLRLIYFSYDVKMKEKGDIPEGYSVSREKKERFSLILESASTNQTSMYLCASRFTYNEQFFGPGTRLTVL.

The J gene is TRBJ1-5, the V gene TRBV7-2; TRBD1 is a possible D gene (6 bases). Germline assignment: CDR1 SGHTA and CDR2 FQGNSA. This CDR3 spans 14 amino acids. Trimming cost V 2 bases and J 3 bases, with 8 bases left between them. The chain's CDR3 is CASSLRGDNQPQHF. CDR3 bases: TGTGCCAGCAGCTTAAGGGGGGACAATCAGCCCCAGCATTTT. Looking up the rest from reference TRBV7-2 and TRBJ1-5 gives the full variable domain: GAGVSQSPSNKVTEKGKDVELRCDPISGHTALYWYRQSLGQGLEFLIYFQGNSAPDKSGLPSDRFSAERTGGSVSTLTIQRTQQEDSAVYLCASSLRGDNQPQHFGDGTRLSIL.

This chain links TRBV29-1 with TRBJ2-3; D tentatively fits TRBD1 or TRBD2 (6 bases each). From germline, CDR1 is SQVTM and CDR2 ANQGSEA. This CDR3 has 14 residues. Trimming removed 7 bases from V and 2 bases from J, with 16 bases in between. CDR3 coding DNA: TGCAGCGGGGACGGGGGCAGTACCACAGATACGCAGTATTTT. This translates into CSGDGGSTTDTQYF.

The gene calls are TRBV6-1 and TRBJ2-4, with D perhaps TRBD1 (6 bases). V lost 6 bases to trimming and J lost 0 bases, with 9 bases between them. Germline assignment: CDR1 MNHNS and CDR2 SASEGT. The CDR3 extends over 14 amino acids. The CDR3 DNA sequence: TGTGCCAGCAGGGGGGCTATAGCCAAAAACATTCAGTACTTC. It specifies CASRGAIAKNIQYF.

The CDR3 region has the DNA TGTGCCAGCAGTTTAATAGGGACTAGCCTGCCAGATACGCAGTATTTT. Translation: CASSLIGTSLPDTQYF. The chain couples TRBV27 to TRBJ2-3, with TRBD2 matching over 9 bases. The J segment lost 4 bases and the V segment lost 2 bases, leaving 7 bases of the junction unmatched. This CDR3 comprises 16 residues. Germline CDR1 MNHEY, CDR2 SMNVEV (reference sequence).

The chain links TRBV5-4 to TRBJ2-7; 7 nucleotides match TRBD2. Per the germline V gene, CDR1 is SGHNT and CDR2 is YYREEE (reference sequence). The CDR3 consists of 15 residues. J gave up 1 base and V 0 bases, and 4 bases lay outside the gene matches. The chain's CDR3 is CASSLESGKSYEQYF. The CDR3 nucleotides are TGTGCCAGCAGCTTGGAAAGCGGGAAATCCTACGAGCAGTACTTC.

This clone occurred a few times. The chain has TRBV19 and TRBJ1-2, with D possibly being TRBD1 (6 bases). CDR3 length equals 12 residues. Germline V gene lookup returns CDR1 LNHDA and CDR2 SQIVND (reference sequence). Trimming removed 8 bases at V and 8 bases at J, with 15 bases between. The DNA for the CDR3 is TGTGCCAGTGTTACGGGGGCGGACGGCTACACCTTC. Translating gives CASVTGADGYTF.

V usage is TRBV27 and J usage is TRBJ2-3; D gene uncertain. Trimming left V 2 bases short and J 2 bases short, with 11 bases between. This CDR3 has 15 amino acids. Germline V gene sequence: CDR1 MNHEY, CDR2 SMNVEV (reference sequence). The CDR3 coding sequence is TGTGCCAGCAGTTTAGTGCTCTCTTTCACAGATACGCAGTATTTT. It codes for CASSLVLSFTDTQYF.

This clone was found a few times. The V gene is TRBV30, the J gene TRBJ1-1; D uncertain. The germline CDR1 and CDR2 sequences are GTSNPN and SVGIG (reference sequence). This CDR3 contains 13 residues. The V end lost 2 bases, the J end lost 6 bases, and 13 bases lay between the germline ends. The DNA for the CDR3 is TGTGCCTGGAGTCGTTCGAGGGTATCTGAAGCTTTCTTT. It is translated as CAWSRSRVSEAFF.

The chain links TRBV5-1 to TRBJ2-3; TRBD1 or TRBD2 may be the D gene (6 bases each). CDR3 length equals 15 residues. Germline V CDR1 and CDR2: SGHRS, YFSETQ. Trimming removed 3 bases from V and 2 bases from J, with 13 bases in between. The CDR3 DNA reads TGCGCCAGCAGCTCCGGGGGCTTGGCCACAGATACGCAGTATTTT. Protein product: CASSSGGLATDTQYF.

As to this clone: Other DNA sequences from this sample encode an identical CDR3 as well. The chain carries TRBV18 and TRBJ2-5, with D hard to call. CDR3 size: 12 residues. From germline, CDR1 is KGHSH and CDR2 LQKENI. Deletions cut 1 base from V and 5 bases from J, with 5 bases between. CDR3 region: CASSPLGETQYF. The DNA of the CDR3 is TGTGCCAGCTCACCACTGGGGGAGACCCAGTACTTC.

V is TRBV7-2 and J is TRBJ2-7, with 7 bases identical to TRBD1. This CDR3 is 13 amino acids long. Germline V gene data show CDR1 as SGHTA and CDR2 as FQGNSA. Trimming at V came to 5 bases and at J to 9 bases, leaving 10 bases not matched to a gene. CDR3 DNA sequence: TGTGCCAGCAGCACTACACAGGGGCTCTGGCAGTACTTC. Translation gives CASSTTQGLWQYF. Using reference TRBV7-2 and TRBJ2-7 for the parts outside the CDR3, the full variable domain is GAGVSQSPSNKVTEKGKDVELRCDPISGHTALYWYRQSLGQGLEFLIYFQGNSAPDKSGLPSDRFSAERTGGSVSTLTIQRTQQEDSAVYLCASSTTQGLWQYFGPGTRLTVT.

The rearrangement links TRBV25-1 to TRBJ1-3; tentatively, D is TRBD1 (6 bases). Germline values: CDR1 MGHDK, CDR2 SYGVNS. V was trimmed by 4 bases and J by 0 bases, leaving 10 bases between them. The CDR3 loop spans 15 amino acids. The DNA of the CDR3 is TGTGCCAGCAGTGCAGGGGCGACCTCTGGAAACACCATATATTTT. It codes for CASSAGATSGNTIYF.

The V call is TRBV2, the J call TRBJ2-3, with TRBD1 matching 7 bases. The CDR3 consists of 14 residues. The junction had 7 bases not matched to a gene; V was cut back by 6 bases and J by 4 bases. Germline CDR1 is SNHLY and CDR2 is FYNNEI. The CDR3 DNA is TGTGCCAGCAGAAAAACAGGGGTTGCAGATACGCAGTATTTT. Translated: CASRKTGVADTQYF.

As DNA, the CDR3 is TGTGCCAGCTGGCGGGAGGCCGGCGGGGAGCTGTTTTTT. It encodes CASWREAGGELFF. The J gene is TRBJ2-2, the V gene TRBV2, with 8 bases matching TRBD2. V gave up 8 bases and J gave up 7 bases; unmatched junction bases: 6. Germline values: CDR1 SNHLY, CDR2 FYNNEI. The CDR3 runs 13 residues.

The chain joins TRBV5-5 to TRBJ2-1; TRBD1 or TRBD2 may be the D gene (6 bases each). Trimming removed 2 bases from V and 7 bases from J, with 10 bases in between. This CDR3 is 13 amino acids long. CDR1 SGHKS and CDR2 YYEKEE come from the germline V gene (reference sequence). This CDR3 reads CASSLTGRNEQFF. CDR3 bases: TGTGCCAGCAGCTTAACAGGGAGGAATGAGCAGTTCTTC. Complete variable domain (other parts from reference TRBV5-5 and TRBJ2-1): DAGVTQSPTHLIKTRGQQVTLRCSPISGHKSVSWYQQVLGQGPQFIFQYYEKEERGRGNFPDRFSARQFPNYSSELNVNALLLGDSALYLCASSLTGRNEQFFGPGTRLTVL.

The chain recombines TRBV7-2 with TRBJ2-1; the D gene is possibly TRBD2 (5 bases). Germline CDR1 reads SGHTA; CDR2 reads FQGNSA. The germline V and J ends were trimmed by 1 base and 10 bases, with 11 bases remaining between them. This CDR3 contains 13 residues. CDR3 coding DNA: TGTGCCAGCAGCTTAGGGGAGCGGCGGGAGCAGTTCTTC. Its protein product is CASSLGERREQFF.

The chain has TRBV10-3 and TRBJ2-7; a possible D gene is TRBD2 (7 bases). The CDR3 length is 13 residues. CDR1 is ENHRY and CDR2 is SYGVKD in the germline V gene. V was shortened by 4 bases and J by 9 bases, with 16 bases between the two germline ends. The CDR3: CAISGRDIAGQYF. The CDR3 DNA reads TGTGCCATCAGTGGCCGGGACATAGCGGGGCAGTACTTC.

The V call is TRBV15, the J call TRBJ2-7, with a weak D call TRBD2 (5 bases). From germline, CDR1 is LNHNV and CDR2 YYDKDF (reference sequence). Trimming cost V 0 bases and J 4 bases, with 10 bases left between them. This CDR3 has 14 residues. The chain's CDR3 is CATSREPGLYEQYF. The CDR3 coding sequence is TGTGCCACCAGCAGAGAACCGGGGTTATACGAGCAGTACTTC.

The rearrangement links TRBV5-1 to TRBJ2-7, with TRBD1 matching over 10 bases. The CDR3 runs 15 residues. J was trimmed by 4 bases and V by 5 bases; bases with no gene match: 9. Germline V gene sequence: CDR1 SGHRS, CDR2 YFSETQ. CDR3 coding DNA: TGCGCCAGCAGTTTCCGGACAGGGGGTATTTACGAGCAGTACTTC. It yields the protein CASSFRTGGIYEQYF.

This clone was picked up one time. The CDR3 nucleotides read TGTGCCAGCAGTTACTCTCTTATTGGCACAGATACGCAGTATTTT. Translating it yields CASSYSLIGTDTQYF. This chain links TRBV6-5 with TRBJ2-3; D unresolved. The CDR3 runs to 15 residues. V was pared by 0 bases and J by 1 base, with 8 bases between. Per germline, CDR1 MNHEY and CDR2 SVGAGI.

As regards this clone: Other DNA sequences in the sample encode the same CDR3. The chain couples TRBV5-4 to TRBJ2-2; 7 nucleotides line up with TRBD1. Germline loops: CDR1 SGHNT, CDR2 YYREEE (reference sequence). The length of the CDR3 is 15 residues. V was clipped by 3 bases and J by 1 base; unmatched bases: 3. In DNA, the CDR3 is TGTGCCAGCAGCTCCCGGACAGGGAACACCGGGGAGCTGTTTTTT. This gives the protein CASSSRTGNTGELFF.

J is TRBJ2-3 and V is TRBV9, with D perhaps TRBD1 (6 bases). CDR1 is SGDLS and CDR2 is YYNGEE in the germline V gene. The V and J ends lost 4 bases and 9 bases respectively, with 18 bases between them. The CDR3 length is 14 residues. The CDR3 nucleotides read TGTGCCAGCAGCCCCCACACTGGGACACAAACGCAGTATTTT. It specifies CASSPHTGTQTQYF. Variable domain in full (rest from reference TRBV9 and TRBJ2-3): DSGVTQTPKHLITATGQRVTLRCSPRSGDLSVYWYQQSLDQGLQFLIQYYNGEERAKGNILERFSAQQFPDLHSELNLSSLELGDSALYFCASSPHTGTQTQYFGPGTRLTVL.